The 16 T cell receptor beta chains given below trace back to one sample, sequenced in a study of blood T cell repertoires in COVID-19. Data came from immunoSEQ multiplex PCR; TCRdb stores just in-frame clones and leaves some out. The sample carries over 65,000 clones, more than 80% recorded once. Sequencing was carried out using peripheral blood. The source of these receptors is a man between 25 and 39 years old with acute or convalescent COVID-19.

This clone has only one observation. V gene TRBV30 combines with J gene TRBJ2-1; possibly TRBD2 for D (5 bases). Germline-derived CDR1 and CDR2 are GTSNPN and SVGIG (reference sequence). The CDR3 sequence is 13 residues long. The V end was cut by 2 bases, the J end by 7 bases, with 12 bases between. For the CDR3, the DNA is TGTGCCTGGAGTAGCCTGGACTTTAATGAGCAGTTCTTC. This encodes CAWSSLDFNEQFF.

The CDR3 loop reads CASSSAVLAGHNEQFF. DNA of the CDR3: TGCGCCAGCAGCTCGGCGGTCCTAGCGGGACACAATGAGCAGTTCTTC. The chain combines TRBV5-1 with TRBJ2-1; 9 bases match TRBD2. The CDR3 contains 16 residues. V gave up 3 bases and J gave up 5 bases; unmatched junction bases: 9. CDR1 and CDR2 from the germline V gene are SGHRS and YFSETQ.

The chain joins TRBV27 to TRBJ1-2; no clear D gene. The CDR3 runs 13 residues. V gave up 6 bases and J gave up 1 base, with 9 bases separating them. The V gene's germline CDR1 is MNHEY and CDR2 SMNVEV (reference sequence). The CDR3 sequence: CASRSGINYGYTF. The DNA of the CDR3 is TGTGCCAGCAGGTCCGGGATTAACTATGGCTACACCTTC.

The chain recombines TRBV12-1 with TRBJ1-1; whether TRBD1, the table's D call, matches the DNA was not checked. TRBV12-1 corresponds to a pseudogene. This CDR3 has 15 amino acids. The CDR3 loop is CASSPPRGQGTEAFF. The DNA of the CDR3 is TGTGCCAGCAGCCCGCCGAGGGGGCAAGGCACTGAAGCTTTCTTT.

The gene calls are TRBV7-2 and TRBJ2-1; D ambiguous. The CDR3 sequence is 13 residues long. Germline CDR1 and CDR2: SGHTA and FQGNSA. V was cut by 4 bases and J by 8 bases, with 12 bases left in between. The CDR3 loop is CASSSLPRHEQFF. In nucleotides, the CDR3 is TGTGCCAGCAGCTCTCTCCCCAGGCATGAGCAGTTCTTC. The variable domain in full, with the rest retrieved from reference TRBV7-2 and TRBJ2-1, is GAGVSQSPSNKVTEKGKDVELRCDPISGHTALYWYRQSLGQGLEFLIYFQGNSAPDKSGLPSDRFSAERTGGSVSTLTIQRTQQEDSAVYLCASSSLPRHEQFFGPGTRLTVL.

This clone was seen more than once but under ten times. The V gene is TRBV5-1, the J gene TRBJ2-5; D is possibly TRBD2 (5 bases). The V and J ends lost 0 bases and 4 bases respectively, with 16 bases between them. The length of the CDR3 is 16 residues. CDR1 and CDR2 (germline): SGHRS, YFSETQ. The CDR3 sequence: CASSLGEMSLRETQYF. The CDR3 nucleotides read TGCGCCAGCAGCTTGGGGGAGATGTCTTTACGAGAGACCCAGTACTTC.

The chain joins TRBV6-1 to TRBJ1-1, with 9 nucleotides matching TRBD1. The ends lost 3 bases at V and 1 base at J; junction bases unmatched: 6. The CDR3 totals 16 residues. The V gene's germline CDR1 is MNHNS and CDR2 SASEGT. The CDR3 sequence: CASSERPGQGNTEAFF. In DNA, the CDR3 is TGTGCCAGCAGTGAGCGGCCGGGACAGGGGAACACTGAAGCTTTCTTT.

CDR3 residues: CASSPNPHEQFF. The CDR3 DNA is TGTGCCAGCAGCCCTAATCCCCATGAGCAGTTCTTC. The V and J genes are TRBV2 and TRBJ2-1; no firm D call. The ends were cut back, 6 bases at V and 8 bases at J, with 11 bases in the middle. The CDR3 contains 12 residues. Looked up from germline, CDR1 is SNHLY and CDR2 is FYNNEI. Using reference TRBV2 and TRBJ2-1 for the parts outside the CDR3, the full variable domain is EPEVTQTPSHQVTQMGQEVILRCVPISNHLYFYWYRQILGQKVEFLVSFYNNEISEKSEIFDDQFSVERPDGSNFTLKIRSTKLEDSAMYFCASSPNPHEQFFGPGTRLTVL.

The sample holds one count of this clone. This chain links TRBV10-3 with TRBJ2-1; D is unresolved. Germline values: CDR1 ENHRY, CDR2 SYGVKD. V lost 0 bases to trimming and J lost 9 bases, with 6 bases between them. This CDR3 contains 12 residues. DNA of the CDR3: TGTGCCATCAGTGAGTCGACGGGTGAGCAGTTCTTC. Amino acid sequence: CAISESTGEQFF.

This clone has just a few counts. Written as DNA, the CDR3 is TGTGCCTCCCGGGACTCCTACGAGCAGTACTTC. Protein: CASRDSYEQYF. This chain joins TRBV6-6 and TRBJ2-7; D may be TRBD2 (5 bases). Germline lookup yields CDR1 MNHNY and CDR2 SVGAGI (reference sequence). This CDR3 is 11 amino acids long. Trimming removed 11 bases from V and 0 bases from J, with 8 bases in between.

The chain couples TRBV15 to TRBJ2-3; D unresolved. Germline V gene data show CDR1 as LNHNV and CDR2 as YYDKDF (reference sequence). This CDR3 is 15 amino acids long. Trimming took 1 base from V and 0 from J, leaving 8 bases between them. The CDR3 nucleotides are TGTGCCACCAGCAGAGTGCCTGCGAGCACAGATACGCAGTATTTT. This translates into CATSRVPASTDTQYF.

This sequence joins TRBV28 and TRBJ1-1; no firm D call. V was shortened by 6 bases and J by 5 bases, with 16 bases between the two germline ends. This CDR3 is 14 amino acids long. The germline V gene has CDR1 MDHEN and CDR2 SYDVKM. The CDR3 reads CASSPYGSRTEAFF. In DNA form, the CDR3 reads TGTGCCAGCAGCCCCTACGGTTCCCGAACTGAAGCTTTCTTT.

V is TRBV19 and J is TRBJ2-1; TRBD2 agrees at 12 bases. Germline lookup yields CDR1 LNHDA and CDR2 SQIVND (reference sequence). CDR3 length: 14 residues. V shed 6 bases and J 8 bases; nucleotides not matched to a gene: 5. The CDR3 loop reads CASSATSGSYEQFF. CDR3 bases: TGTGCCAGTAGCGCGACTAGCGGGAGCTATGAGCAGTTCTTC.

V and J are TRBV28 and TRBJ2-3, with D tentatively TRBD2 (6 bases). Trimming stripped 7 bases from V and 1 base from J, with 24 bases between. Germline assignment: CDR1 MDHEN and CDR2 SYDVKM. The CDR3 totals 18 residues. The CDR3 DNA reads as TGTGCCAGCAAGGCGACAGTTCTCATGTCTAGCGGCACAGATACGCAGTATTTT. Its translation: CASKATVLMSSGTDTQYF. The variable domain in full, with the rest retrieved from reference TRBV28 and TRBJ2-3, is DVKVTQSSRYLVKRTGEKVFLECVQDMDHENMFWYRQDPGLGLRLIYFSYDVKMKEKGDIPEGYSVSREKKERFSLILESASTNQTSMYLCASKATVLMSSGTDTQYFGPGTRLTVL.

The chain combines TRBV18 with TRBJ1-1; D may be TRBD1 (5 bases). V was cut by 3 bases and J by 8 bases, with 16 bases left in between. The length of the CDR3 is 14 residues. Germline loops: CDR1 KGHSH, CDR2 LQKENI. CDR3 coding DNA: TGTGCCAGCTCACCCGCAGGTAGGGGAACCGAAGCTTTCTTT. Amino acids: CASSPAGRGTEAFF. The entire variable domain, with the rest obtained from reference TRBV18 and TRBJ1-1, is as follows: NAGVMQNPRHLVRRRGQEARLRCSPMKGHSHVYWYRQLPEEGLKFMVYLQKENIIDESGMPKERFSAEFPKEGPSILRIQQVVRGDSAAYFCASSPAGRGTEAFFGQGTRLTVV.

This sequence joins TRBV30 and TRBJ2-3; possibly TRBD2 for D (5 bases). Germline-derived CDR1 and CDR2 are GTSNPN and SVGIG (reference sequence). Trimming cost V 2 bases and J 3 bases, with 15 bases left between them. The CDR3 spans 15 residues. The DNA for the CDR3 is TGTGCCTGGAGTCGATTGCCGGAGGCGACAGATACGCAGTATTTT. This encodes CAWSRLPEATDTQYF. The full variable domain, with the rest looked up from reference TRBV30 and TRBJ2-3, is SQTIHQWPATLVQPVGSPLSLECTVEGTSNPNLYWYRQAAGRGLQLLFYSVGIGQISSEVPQNLSASRPQDRQFILSSKKLLLSDSGFYLCAWSRLPEATDTQYFGPGTRLTVL.